These T cell receptor beta chains were read from a single sample in a study of T cell responses to AZD1222 COVID-19 vaccine. Repertoires were generated with immunoSEQ multiplex PCR, while TCRdb's copy carries only in-frame clones and drops some. The sample lists 110,000 or so clones; 85% to 90% were seen once. Sequenced material: peripheral blood, taken on day 0 of AZD1222 vaccination. These receptors came from an adult in good health. CDR3s include the opening cysteine and the closing phenylalanine or tryptophan. D genes are given only for firm matches. A clone size is listed for some rows: how often the clone was seen (once, few, many), or a class if it is expanded.

NA	TRBV7-2	TRBJ2-7	NA	CASTPLQAAYEQYF	TGTGCCAGCACCCCATTACAGGCGGCCTACGAGCAGTACTTC
TRBD1	TRBV6-1	TRBJ1-2	NA	CASSDGDRVVPRYGYTF	TGTGCCAGCAGTGATGGAGACAGGGTAGTACCTAGGTATGGCTACACCTTC
NA	TRBV6-5	TRBJ1-4	NA	CASRRQDNVEKLFF	TGTGCCAGCAGGCGACAGGATAATGTTGAAAAACTGTTTTTT
NA	TRBV28	TRBJ2-5	NA	CASSLNLRETQYF	TGTGCCAGCAGTTTAAACCTGAGAGAGACCCAGTACTTC
NA	TRBV5-6	TRBJ1-1	NA	CASSLPGTLNTEAFF	TGTGCCAGCAGCTTGCCCGGGACACTGAACACTGAAGCTTTCTTT
NA	TRBV6-5	TRBJ2-1	NA	CASSLGPSWVGNEQFF	TGTGCCAGCAGTTTGGGTCCCAGTTGGGTGGGCAATGAGCAGTTCTTC
TRBD1	TRBV18	TRBJ2-6	NA	CASSPSQAYPGQGAGANVLTF	TGTGCCAGCTCACCCTCCCAAGCCTATCCGGGACAGGGGGCTGGGGCCAACGTCCTGACTTTC
NA	TRBV5-1	TRBJ1-4	NA	CASSAGRSNEKLFF	TGCGCCAGCAGCGCGGGACGGTCTAATGAAAAACTGTTTTTT
TRBD1	TRBV6-5	TRBJ1-4	NA	CASSWRQGVSEKLFF	TGTGCCAGCAGTTGGAGACAGGGAGTTAGTGAAAAACTGTTTTTT
TRBD1	TRBV11-2	TRBJ1-5	once	CASSLEGTGGGNQPQHF	TGTGCCAGCAGCTTAGAGGGGACAGGGGGTGGTAATCAGCCCCAGCATTTT
TRBD1	TRBV6-4	TRBJ1-2	NA	CASSDETGYGYGYTF	TGTGCCAGCAGTGACGAGACAGGGTATGGCTATGGCTACACCTTC
NA	TRBV20-1	TRBJ1-1	NA	CSARSETKAFF	TGCAGTGCCCGCAGTGAAACTAAAGCTTTCTTT
NA	TRBV23-1	TRBJ1-5	NA	CASQVDPGLSNQPQHF	TGCGCCAGCCAAGTGGATCCGGGACTTTCCAATCAGCCCCAGCATTTT
TRBD2	TRBV5-1	TRBJ2-3	NA	CASSSLAGLRDTQYF	TGCGCCAGCAGTAGTTTAGCGGGGCTCCGGGATACGCAGTATTTT
TRBD1	TRBV7-2	TRBJ1-1	NA	CASGTGVLPEAFF	TGTGCCAGCGGAACAGGGGTGCTTCCTGAAGCTTTCTTT
NA	TRBV28	TRBJ1-4	NA	CASSPSDRLEKLFF	TGTGCCAGCAGTCCCTCGGACCGACTAGAAAAACTGTTTTTT
TRBD1	TRBV7-3	TRBJ2-2	NA	CASSSNQGATNTGELFF	TGTGCCAGCAGCTCAAATCAGGGGGCCACGAACACCGGGGAGCTGTTTTTT
TRBD1	TRBV5-1	TRBJ1-1	NA	CASGPGTGNTEAFF	TGCGCCAGCGGTCCCGGGACAGGGAACACTGAAGCTTTCTTT
NA	TRBV19	TRBJ2-4	once	CATHGGDRLAKNIQYF	TGTGCCACCCACGGGGGGGACAGATTAGCCAAAAACATTCAGTACTTC
NA	TRBV4-1	TRBJ2-3	NA	CASSQDPGSSTDTQYF	TGCGCCAGCAGCCAAGATCCCGGATCTAGCACAGATACGCAGTATTTT
TRBD1	TRBV5-1	TRBJ1-6	NA	CASSLHWDRGLTNSPLHF	TGCGCCAGCAGCTTACATTGGGACAGGGGCCTTACAAATTCACCCCTCCACTTT
TRBD1	TRBV5-8	TRBJ1-2	once	CASSLQTGGSGYGYTF	TGTGCCAGCAGCCTTCAGACAGGGGGTTCGGGCTATGGCTACACCTTC
NA	TRBV18	TRBJ1-2	many	CASSPPGSLDGYTF	TGTGCCAGCTCACCTCCGGGGTCCTTGGATGGCTACACCTTC
NA	TRBV7-2	TRBJ2-5	NA	CASSVRLVGETQYF	TGTGCCAGCAGCGTACGACTAGTGGGAGAGACCCAGTACTTC
NA	TRBV6-5	TRBJ1-6	NA	CASTLRGDNSPLHF	TGTGCCAGCACCTTACGAGGGGACAATTCACCCCTCCACTTT
NA	TRBV6-4	TRBJ1-2	NA	CASRPRQNYGYTF	TGTGCCAGCAGGCCCCGGCAGAACTATGGCTACACCTTC
TRBD1	TRBV18	TRBJ2-7	once	CASSPGTGGYYEQYF	TGTGCCAGCTCCCCCGGGACAGGGGGCTACTACGAGCAGTACTTC
TRBD1	TRBV6-2/TRBV6-3	TRBJ2-5	NA	CASSQPRQGAETQYF	TGTGCCAGCAGTCAACCTAGACAGGGGGCAGAGACCCAGTACTTC
NA	TRBV5-1	TRBJ1-2	NA	CASSLVTGRLGFGGYTF	TGCGCCAGCAGCTTGGTAACGGGCAGGCTCGGGTTTGGTGGCTACACCTTC
TRBD2	TRBV7-2	TRBJ2-3	NA	CASSSSSGGADTQYF	TGTGCCAGCAGCTCCTCCTCCGGGGGGGCAGATACGCAGTATTTT
NA	TRBV3-1/TRBV3-2	TRBJ2-1	NA	CASSPKGTQYNEQFF	TGTGCCAGCAGCCCCAAAGGGACACAGTACAATGAGCAGTTCTTC
TRBD2	TRBV7-6	TRBJ2-2	NA	CASSRQRNGGAGAGELFF	TGTGCCAGCAGCCGCCAGAGGAACGGGGGGGCCGGTGCCGGGGAGCTGTTTTTT
TRBD1	TRBV28	TRBJ1-4	NA	CASRTRTGEKLFF	TGTGCCAGCAGGACGAGGACAGGCGAAAAACTGTTTTTT
NA	TRBV2	TRBJ2-7	NA	CASRRQVGSYEQYF	TGTGCCAGCAGGAGACAGGTTGGGTCCTACGAGCAGTACTTC
NA	TRBV20-1	TRBJ1-6	NA	CSASRVVNSPLHF	TGCAGTGCTAGTCGGGTTGTGAATTCACCCCTCCACTTT